The following is a T cell receptor beta chain sequence with its context. Its antigen is still unknown. This entry is derived from a study of OX40 agonist ivuxolimab in advanced cancers. Study observations and caveats: At 0.1 to 3.0 mg/kg, clonal expansion of CD4+ and CD8+ blood T cells had occurred by week 6.

Assay used: immunoSEQ multiplex PCR; TCRdb lists only in-frame clones, some missing. This sample has roughly 15,000 clones, with 82% found just once. With V trimmed by 5 bases and J by 1 base, 6 bases remained unmatched. The CDR3 is 15 residues long. The germline gives CDR1 KGHSH, CDR2 LQKENI. This clonotype originated in an adult with an advanced solid tumor such as melanoma, head and neck, liver or kidney cancer. The input for sequencing was CD4+ or CD8+ T cells sorted from blood, taken in a trial of the OX40 agonist ivuxolimab. The chain joins TRBV18 to TRBJ2-7; 9 bases match TRBD1. CDR3 sequence: CASSTTGTGSYEQYF. In DNA form, the CDR3 reads TGTGCCAGCTCAACGACCGGGACAGGGTCCTACGAGCAGTACTTC.